Below, one T cell receptor (beta chain) is given with its context. Its cognate antigen is unknown. This record comes from a study of T cells in Graves' hyperthyroidism and ophthalmopathy. Regarding the study as a whole: Most clonotypes that expanded in the thyroid above 0.001 also showed up in blood.

There were TCR beta CDR3 regions amplified from RNA transcripts. The TCR CDR3 first-round RT-PCR relied on the HTBI primer set. TCRdb redid the calling of the multiplex PCR reads with MiXCR, one entry per CDR3 protein. The sample has fewer than 600,000 distinct CDR3 sequences; about 15% are singletons. This CDR3 region has 10 residues. CDR1 is SQVTM, CDR2 ANQGSEA, per germline. Trimming pared 3 bases from V and 6 bases from J, leaving 4 bases between. Sequenced: blood. The chain links TRBV29-1 to TRBJ2-3; D call uncertain. The receptor's source is a woman between 40 and 55 years old with Graves' hyperthyroidism. The CDR3 here is CSVEWDTQYF. The CDR3 nucleotides are TGCAGCGTTGAGTGGGATACGCAGTATTTT.